The present T cell receptor beta chain was sequenced within a study of blood T cell repertoires in COVID-19. CDR1 is LGHDT and CDR2 is YNNKEL in the germline V gene (reference sequence). The CDR3 totals 15 residues. Trimming stripped 2 bases from V and 6 bases from J, with 15 bases between. TCRdb keeps only in-frame clones here, not all; method: immunoSEQ multiplex PCR. The data hold hundreds of thousands of clones, with about four fifths observed a single time. Patients from Seattle were sampled longitudinally, starting during active infection. The receptor was isolated from a woman of 80 years or more with COVID-19, enrolled during active disease. This chain joins TRBV3-1 (or the pseudogene TRBV3-2) and TRBJ2-3, with D tentatively TRBD2 (5 bases). The sequenced sample consisted of peripheral blood. CDR3 in amino acids: CASSQPGSGVDTQYF. In nucleotides, the CDR3 is TGTGCCAGCAGCCAACCGGGATCCGGAGTTGATACGCAGTATTTT.